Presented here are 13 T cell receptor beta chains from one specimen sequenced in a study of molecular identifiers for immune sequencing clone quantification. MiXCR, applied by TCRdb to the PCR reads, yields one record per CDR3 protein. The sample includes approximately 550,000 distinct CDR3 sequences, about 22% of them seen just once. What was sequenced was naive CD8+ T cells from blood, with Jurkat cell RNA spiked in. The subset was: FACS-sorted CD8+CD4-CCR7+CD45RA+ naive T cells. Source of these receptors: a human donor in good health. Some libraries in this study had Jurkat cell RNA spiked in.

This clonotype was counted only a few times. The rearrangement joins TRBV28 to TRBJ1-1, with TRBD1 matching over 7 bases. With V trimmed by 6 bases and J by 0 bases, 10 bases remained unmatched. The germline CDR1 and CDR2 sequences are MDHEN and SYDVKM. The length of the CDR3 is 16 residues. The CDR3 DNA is TGTGCCAGCAGGTGGCTGGGACAGACCATGAACACTGAAGCTTTCTTT. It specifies CASRWLGQTMNTEAFF.

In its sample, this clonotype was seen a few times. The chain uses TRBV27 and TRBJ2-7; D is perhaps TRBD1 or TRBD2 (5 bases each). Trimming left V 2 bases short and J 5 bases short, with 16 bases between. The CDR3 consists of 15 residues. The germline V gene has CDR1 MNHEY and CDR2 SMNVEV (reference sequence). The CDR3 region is CASSLAAGDVDEQYF. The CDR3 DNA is TGTGCCAGCAGTTTAGCAGCCGGGGACGTCGACGAGCAGTACTTC.

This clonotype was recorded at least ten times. CDR3 amino acids: CSVEDRAYEQYF. The CDR3 DNA reads as TGCAGCGTTGAAGACAGAGCCTACGAGCAGTACTTC. This chain uses TRBV29-1 with TRBJ2-7; D is unresolved. The germline V and J ends were trimmed by 0 bases and 2 bases, with 5 bases remaining between them. The germline V gene encodes CDR1 SQVTM and CDR2 ANQGSEA. The CDR3 consists of 12 residues.

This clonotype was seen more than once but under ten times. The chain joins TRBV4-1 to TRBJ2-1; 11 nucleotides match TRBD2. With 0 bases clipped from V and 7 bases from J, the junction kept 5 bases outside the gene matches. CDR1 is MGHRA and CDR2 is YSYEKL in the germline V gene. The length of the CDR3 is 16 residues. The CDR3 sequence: CASSQDSGGAGNEQFF. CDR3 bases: TGCGCCAGCAGCCAAGATAGCGGGGGGGCCGGTAATGAGCAGTTCTTC.

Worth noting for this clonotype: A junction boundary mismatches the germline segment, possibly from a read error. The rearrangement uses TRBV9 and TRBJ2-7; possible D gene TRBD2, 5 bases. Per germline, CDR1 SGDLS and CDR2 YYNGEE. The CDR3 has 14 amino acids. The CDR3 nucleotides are TGTGCCAGCAGCTTGGGGAGCCCCACCTACGAGCAGCACTTC. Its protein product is CASSLGSPTYEQHF.

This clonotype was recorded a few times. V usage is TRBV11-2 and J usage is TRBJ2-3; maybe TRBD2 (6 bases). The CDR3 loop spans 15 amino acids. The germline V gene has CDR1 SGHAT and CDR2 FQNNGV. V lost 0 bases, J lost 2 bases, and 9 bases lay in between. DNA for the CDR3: TGTGCCAGCAGCTTAGAGGACTACCACACAGATACGCAGTATTTT. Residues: CASSLEDYHTDTQYF.

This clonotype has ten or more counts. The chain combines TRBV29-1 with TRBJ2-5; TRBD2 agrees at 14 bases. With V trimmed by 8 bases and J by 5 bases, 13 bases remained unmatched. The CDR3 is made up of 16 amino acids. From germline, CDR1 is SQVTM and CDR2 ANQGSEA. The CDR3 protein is CSIGSGTSGSGETQYF. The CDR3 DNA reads TGCAGCATCGGTAGTGGGACTAGCGGGAGTGGTGAGACCCAGTACTTC.

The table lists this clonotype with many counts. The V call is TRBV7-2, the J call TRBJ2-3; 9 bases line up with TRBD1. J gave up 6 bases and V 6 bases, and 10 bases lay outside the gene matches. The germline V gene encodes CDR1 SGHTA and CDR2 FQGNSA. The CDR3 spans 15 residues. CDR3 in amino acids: CASSQTGGSLDTQYF. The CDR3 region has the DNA TGTGCCAGCAGTCAGACAGGGGGATCGTTGGATACGCAGTATTTT.

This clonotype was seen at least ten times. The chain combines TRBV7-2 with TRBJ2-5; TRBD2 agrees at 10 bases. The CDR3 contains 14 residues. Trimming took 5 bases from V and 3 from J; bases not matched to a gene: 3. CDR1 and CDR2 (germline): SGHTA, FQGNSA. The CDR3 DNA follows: TGTGCCAGCAGCACTAGCGGGGCAAAAGAGACCCAGTACTTC. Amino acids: CASSTSGAKETQYF.

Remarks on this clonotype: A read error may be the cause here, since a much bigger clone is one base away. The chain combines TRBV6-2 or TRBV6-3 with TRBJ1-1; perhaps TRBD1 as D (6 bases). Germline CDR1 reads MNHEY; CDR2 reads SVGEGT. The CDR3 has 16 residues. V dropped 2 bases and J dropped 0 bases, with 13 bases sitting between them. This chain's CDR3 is CASSYGDIRMNTEAFF. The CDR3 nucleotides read TGTGCCAGCAGTTACGGGGACATCCGTATGAACACTGAAGCTTTCTTT.

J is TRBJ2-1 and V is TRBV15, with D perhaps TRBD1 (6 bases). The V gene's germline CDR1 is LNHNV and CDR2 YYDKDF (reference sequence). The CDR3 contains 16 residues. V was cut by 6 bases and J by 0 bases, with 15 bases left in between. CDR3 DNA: TGTGCCACCAGAGTGACAGGCGACCCCTCCTACAATGAGCAGTTCTTC. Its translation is CATRVTGDPSYNEQFF. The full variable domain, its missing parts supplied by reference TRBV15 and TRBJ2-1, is DAMVIQNPRYQVTQFGKPVTLSCSQTLNHNVMYWYQQKSSQAPKLLFHYYDKDFNNEADTPDNFQSRRPNTSFCFLDIRSPGLGDTAMYLCATRVTGDPSYNEQFFGPGTRLTVL.

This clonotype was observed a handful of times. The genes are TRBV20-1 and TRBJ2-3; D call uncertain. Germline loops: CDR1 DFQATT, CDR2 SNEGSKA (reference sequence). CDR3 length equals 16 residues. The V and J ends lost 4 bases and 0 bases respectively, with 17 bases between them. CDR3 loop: CSATDYEVVSTDTQYF. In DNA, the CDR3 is TGCAGTGCTACGGATTATGAGGTCGTTAGCACAGATACGCAGTATTTT.

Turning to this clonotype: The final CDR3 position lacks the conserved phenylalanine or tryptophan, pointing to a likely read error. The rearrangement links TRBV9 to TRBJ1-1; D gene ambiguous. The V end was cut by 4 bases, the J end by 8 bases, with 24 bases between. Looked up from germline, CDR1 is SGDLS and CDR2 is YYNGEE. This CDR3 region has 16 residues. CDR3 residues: CASSSRPTAYNREAFL. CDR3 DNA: TGTGCCAGCAGCTCTAGACCGACGGCCTATAATCGGGAAGCTTTCCTT.